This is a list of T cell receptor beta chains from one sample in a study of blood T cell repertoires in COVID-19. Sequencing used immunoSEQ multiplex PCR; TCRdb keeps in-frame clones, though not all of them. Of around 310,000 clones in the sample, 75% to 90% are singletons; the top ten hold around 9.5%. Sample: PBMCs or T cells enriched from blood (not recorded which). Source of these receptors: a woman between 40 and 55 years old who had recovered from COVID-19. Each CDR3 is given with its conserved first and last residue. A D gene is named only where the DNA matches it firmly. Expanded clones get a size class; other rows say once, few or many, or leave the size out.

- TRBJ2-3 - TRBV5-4 TGTGCCAGCAGCTTCGCCAGGGGTGGCACAGATACGCAGTATTTT CASSFARGGTDTQYF
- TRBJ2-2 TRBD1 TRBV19 TGTGCCAGTAGTATATGGGACAGGGGTAACACCGGGGAGCTGTTTTTT CASSIWDRGNTGELFF
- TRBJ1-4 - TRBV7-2 TGTGCCAGCAGCTCCCTAGGGAGGGGGGATGAAAAACTGTTTTTT CASSSLGRGDEKLFF
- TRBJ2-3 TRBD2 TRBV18 TGTGCCAGCTCACCACCGCGGCGGGCCGGGACTAGCTTAGTCGATACGCAGTATTTT CASSPPRRAGTSLVDTQYF
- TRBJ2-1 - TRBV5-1 TGCGCCAGCAGCTTCTTCCCGGGGAATGAGCAGTTCTTC CASSFFPGNEQFF
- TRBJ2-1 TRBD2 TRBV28 TGTGCCAGCAGCCGGGGACTAGCGGGAGGTCTTGAGCAGTTCTTC CASSRGLAGGLEQFF
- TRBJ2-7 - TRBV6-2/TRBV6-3 TGTGCCAGCAGTGGGACTTTAGGGGTCGACGAGCAGTACTTC CASSGTLGVDEQYF
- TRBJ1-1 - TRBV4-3 TGCGCCAGCAGCCAAGAAACAGCCAGGACTGAAGCTTTCTTT CASSQETARTEAFF
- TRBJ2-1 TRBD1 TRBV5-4 TGTGCCAGCAGCTCTACAGGGGGATCCTACAATGAGCAGTTCTTC CASSSTGGSYNEQFF
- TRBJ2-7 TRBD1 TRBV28 TGTGCCAGCAGTTTAGGGACAGCCTCCTACGAGCAGTACTTC CASSLGTASYEQYF
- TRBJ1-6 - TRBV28 TGTGCCAGCACTAAGGGGGGGGATAATTCACCCCTCCACTTT CASTKGGDNSPLHF
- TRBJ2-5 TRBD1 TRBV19 TGTGCCACCTCGAGGGGCAGGGGGGAGACCCAGTACTTC CATSRGRGETQYF
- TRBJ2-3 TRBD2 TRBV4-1 TGCGCCAGCAGCCAAGAATGGGGGGGTTTCACAGATACGCAGTATTTT CASSQEWGGFTDTQYF
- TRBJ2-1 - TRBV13 TGTGCCAGCAGCAGTAGACAGGTCAATGAGCAGTTCTTC CASSSRQVNEQFF
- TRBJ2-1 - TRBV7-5 TGTGCCAGAAGCCCTCCGGGACAGGTCGGAAATGAGCAGTTCTTC CARSPPGQVGNEQFF
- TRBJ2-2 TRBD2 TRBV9 TGTGCCAGCAGCCCAACTAGCGGGGCCGACACCGGGGAGCTGTTTTTT CASSPTSGADTGELFF
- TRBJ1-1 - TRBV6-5 TGTGCCAGCAGCCTCTACAGGGACACTGAAGCTTTCTTT CASSLYRDTEAFF
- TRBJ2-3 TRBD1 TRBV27 TGTGCCAGCAGTTTGGGGTGGGACAGGGCTAGAGATACGCAGTATTTT CASSLGWDRARDTQYF
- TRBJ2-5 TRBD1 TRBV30 TGTGCCTATGACAGGGCCGCGTCCCAAGAGACCCAGTACTTC CAYDRAASQETQYF
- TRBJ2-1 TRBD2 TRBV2 TGTGCCAGCAGTGGGGGTCCGGGACTAGCGGACAATGAGCAGTTCTTC CASSGGPGLADNEQFF
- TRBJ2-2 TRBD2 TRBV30 TGTGCCTGGAGCCTCTACAAAGGACTCGGGGGGGCGGACACCGGGGAGCTGTTTTTT CAWSLYKGLGGADTGELFF
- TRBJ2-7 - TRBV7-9 TGTGCCAGCAGCCACCGGGACATACCTTCCTACGAGCAGTACTTC CASSHRDIPSYEQYF
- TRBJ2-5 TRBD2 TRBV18 TGTGCCAGCTCACCACCGGTTGCGGGAGCGGGCGAGACCCAGTACTTC CASSPPVAGAGETQYF
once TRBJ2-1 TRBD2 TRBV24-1 TGTGCCACCAGTGATTTCGTAGCGGGGGTTAATGAGCAGTTCTTC CATSDFVAGVNEQFF
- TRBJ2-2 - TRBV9 TGTGCCAGCAGCGTTGGACAGTCCACCGGGGAGCTGTTTTTT CASSVGQSTGELFF
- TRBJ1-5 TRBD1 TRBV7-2 TGTGCCAGCAGCGGGTACGGGACAGGGGGCAGGCAGCCCCAGCATTTT CASSGYGTGGRQPQHF
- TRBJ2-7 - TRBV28 TGTGCCAGCAGTTTATCAGCAGGGACCTACGAGCAGTACTTC CASSLSAGTYEQYF
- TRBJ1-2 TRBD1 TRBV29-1 TGCAGCGTTGTAGGGACAGGGAACGGCTATGGCTACACCTTC CSVVGTGNGYGYTF
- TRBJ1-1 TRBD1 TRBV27 TGTGCCAGCAGTTTGAGGCAGGGACAGTATAAGAACACTGAAGCTTTCTTT CASSLRQGQYKNTEAFF
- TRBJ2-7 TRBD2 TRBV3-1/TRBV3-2 TGTGCCAGCAGCCAAGTGCTAGCGGGTGAGCAGTACTTC CASSQVLAGEQYF
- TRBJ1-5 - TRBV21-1 TGTGCCAGCAGCAACCCGACGAGGAGGGTTATTCAGCCCCAGCATTTT CASSNPTRRVIQPQHF
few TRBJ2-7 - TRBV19 TGTGCCACCACTGAGGCGACTAACTCCTACGAGCAGTACTTC CATTEATNSYEQYF
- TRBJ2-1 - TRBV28 TGTGCCAGCAGTTTATGGGAGGGGAATGGCAATGAGCAGTTCTTC CASSLWEGNGNEQFF
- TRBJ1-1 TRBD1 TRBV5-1 TGCGCCAGCAGCCCGTACAGGGGAGGTTGGAACACTGAAGCTTTCTTT CASSPYRGGWNTEAFF
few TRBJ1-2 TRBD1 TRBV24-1 TGTGCCACCAGATCAGACAGGGAATGGTCCTACACCTTC CATRSDREWSYTF
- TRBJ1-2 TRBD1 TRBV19 TGTGCCAGTAGTCAACGACAGGGAGGCGGCTATGGCTACACCTTC CASSQRQGGGYGYTF
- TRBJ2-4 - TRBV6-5 TGTGCCAGCAGATCAGGACTTGGAAACATTCAGTACTTC CASRSGLGNIQYF
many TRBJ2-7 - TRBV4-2 TGTGCCAGCAGCCATGTTCCAGGCATCGAGCAGTACTTC CASSHVPGIEQYF
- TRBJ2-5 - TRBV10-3 TGTGCCATCAGTCCCGTCCAGGGAGAGACCCAGTACTTC CAISPVQGETQYF
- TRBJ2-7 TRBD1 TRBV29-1 TGCAGCGTTGTCACAGGGGGGTCCTACGAGCAGTACTTC CSVVTGGSYEQYF
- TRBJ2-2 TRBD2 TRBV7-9 TGTGCCAGCAGCCCGACTAGCAGCACCGGGGAGCTGTTTTTT CASSPTSSTGELFF
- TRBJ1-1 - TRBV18 TGTGCCAGCTCACCAACGGGGATCGACACTGAAGCTTTCTTT CASSPTGIDTEAFF
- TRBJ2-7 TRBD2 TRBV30 TGTGCCAGCGCGGGGCGGGGGGGTTCCTACGAGCAGTACTTC CASAGRGGSYEQYF
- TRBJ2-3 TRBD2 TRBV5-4 TGTGCCAGCAGCTTGGAAGCTAGCGGGGGGTGGGATTTT CASSLEASGGWDF
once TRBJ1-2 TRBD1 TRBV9 TGTGCCAGTAAAGGCGGGGCTGAACAGGGGACGAACTATGGCTACACCTTC CASKGGAEQGTNYGYTF
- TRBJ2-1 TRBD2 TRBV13 TGTGCCAGCAGCATCCTAGCGGGAGGAGTGGACAATGAGCAGTTCTTC CASSILAGGVDNEQFF
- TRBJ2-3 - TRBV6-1 TGTGCCAGCAGTGACAGTGGGACTAGCACAGATACGCAGTATTTT CASSDSGTSTDTQYF
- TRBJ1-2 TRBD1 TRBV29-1 TGCAGCGTGCAAGGACAGGGGGCATGGGGCTACACCTTC CSVQGQGAWGYTF
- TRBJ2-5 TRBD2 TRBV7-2 TGTGCCAGCAGCTTACGCCGGGGGGACCTCCAAGAGACCCAGTACTTC CASSLRRGDLQETQYF
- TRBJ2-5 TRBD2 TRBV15 TGTGCCACCAGCAGAGGAAGGACTAGGGAAGAGACCCAGTACTTC CATSRGRTREETQYF
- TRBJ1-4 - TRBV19 TGTGCCAGTAGTGCGGGACCCGAAAAACTGTTTTTT CASSAGPEKLFF
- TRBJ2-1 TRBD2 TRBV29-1 TGCAGCGGTAGGGGGACTAGCGGGGCCAAATACAATGAGCAGTTCTTC CSGRGTSGAKYNEQFF
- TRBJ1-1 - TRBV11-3 TGTGCCAGCAGCTTAGAATGGGGGCTGGAGACTGAAGCTTTCTTT CASSLEWGLETEAFF
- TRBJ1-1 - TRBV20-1 TGCAGTGCTAGTTCAAACACTGAAGCTTTCTTT CSASSNTEAFF
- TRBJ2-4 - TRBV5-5 TGTGCCAGCAGCTTCCGGGTAGGAAACATTCAGTACTTC CASSFRVGNIQYF